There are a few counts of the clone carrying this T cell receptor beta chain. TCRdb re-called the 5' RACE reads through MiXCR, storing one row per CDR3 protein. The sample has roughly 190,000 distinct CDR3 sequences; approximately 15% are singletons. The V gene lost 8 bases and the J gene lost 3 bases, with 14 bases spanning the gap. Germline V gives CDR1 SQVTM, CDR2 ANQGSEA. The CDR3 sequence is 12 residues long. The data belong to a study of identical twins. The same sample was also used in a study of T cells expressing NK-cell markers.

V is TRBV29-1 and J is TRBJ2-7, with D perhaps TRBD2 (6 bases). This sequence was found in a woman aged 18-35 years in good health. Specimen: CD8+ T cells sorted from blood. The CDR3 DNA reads TGCAGCTTCCGGGACTCCCTCTACGAGCAGTACTTC. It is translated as CSFRDSLYEQYF.